The T cell receptor (beta chain) under discussion was sequenced for a study of cytomegalovirus exposure and HLA in healthy donors. Unrecorded immune exposure was likely among donors, who were nominally healthy when sampled. The CDR3 spans 16 residues. Germline V gives CDR1 LNHDA, CDR2 SQIVND (reference sequence). V gave up 3 bases and J gave up 1 base; unmatched junction bases: 7. Primers: 60 Vbeta forward and 13 Jbeta reverse. TCRdb's copy holds only in-frame clones and misses some; the assay was immunoSEQ multiplex PCR. This table holds 85,000 to 100,000 clones, roughly four fifths found once. The rearrangement uses TRBV19 and TRBJ1-1, with 8 bases fitting TRBD1. The sample was PBMCs. The clonotype originates from a female donor in good health and CMV-seropositive. Here the CDR3 reads CASSIRIGTGNTEAFF. CDR3 in DNA: TGTGCCAGTAGTATTCGCATCGGGACAGGGAACACTGAAGCTTTCTTT.